These 10 T cell receptor beta chains were sequenced from one sample in a study of post-analysis software for immune sequencing data. Study-level points and caveats: Controls had lower frequencies than patients of a handful of TRBV segments, which included TRBV5-6, TRBV5-1 and TRBV20-1.

No antigen has been assigned to these receptors. The library was made from cDNA and included unique molecular identifiers. Each CDR3 protein is one row after TCRdb ran MiXCR on the PCR reads. Seen here are some 690,000 distinct CDR3 sequences, about 60% observed once, and the top ten hold around 11%. Material for sequencing was blood. These receptors were taken from a girl under 10 years old with multiple sclerosis.

CDR3 DNA sequence: TGTGCCAGCAGTAAGGACAGCTTCCAAGAGACCCAGTACTTC. It yields the protein CASSKDSFQETQYF. This chain connects TRBV12-3 or TRBV12-4 to TRBJ2-5, with D tentatively TRBD1 (6 bases). The V gene lost 5 bases and the J gene lost 1 base, with 11 bases spanning the gap. CDR3 length equals 14 residues.

The chain has TRBV6-2 or TRBV6-3 and TRBJ2-5; D perhaps matches TRBD2 (5 bases). This CDR3 has 14 amino acids. The germline CDR1 and CDR2 sequences are MNHEY and SVGEGT. V was shortened by 4 bases and J by 2 bases, with 11 bases between the two germline ends. CDR3 coding DNA: TGTGCCAGCAGTTCACAGTGGAGGCAAGAGACCCAGTACTTC. Translated, it gives CASSSQWRQETQYF.

The chain recombines TRBV6-5 with TRBJ1-1; tentatively, D is TRBD1 (5 bases). The CDR3 runs to 12 residues. CDR1 is MNHEY and CDR2 is SVGAGI in the germline V gene. Trimming took 5 bases from V and 8 from J, leaving 12 bases between them. The CDR3 loop is CASSNRDGEAFF. For the CDR3, the DNA is TGTGCCAGCAGTAACCGGGACGGGGAAGCTTTCTTT.

V is TRBV10-1 and J is TRBJ2-1; D is ambiguous. Germline-derived CDR1 and CDR2 are WNHNN and SYGVQD (reference sequence). Trimming removed 0 bases from V and 9 bases from J, with 9 bases in between. The CDR3 spans 13 residues. This CDR3 is CASSESRTGEQFF. The CDR3 nucleotides are TGCGCCAGCAGTGAGTCCAGAACGGGTGAGCAGTTCTTC.

This clonotype was recorded a few times. V gene TRBV12-3 or TRBV12-4 combines with J gene TRBJ2-3; 8 bases fit TRBD1. The CDR3 covers 16 residues. V gave up 6 bases and J gave up 5 bases; unmatched junction bases: 13. The DNA of the CDR3 is TGTGCCAGCAGCCCCCGACCTCAGGGGGCGGGAGATACGCAGTATTTT. Protein product: CASSPRPQGAGDTQYF.

The chain employs TRBV7-9 and TRBJ2-1, with 10 bases that match TRBD2. The CDR3 has 16 residues. Germline V lookup: CDR1 SEHNR, CDR2 FQNEAQ (reference sequence). V lost 3 bases to trimming and J lost 9 bases; unmatched junction nucleotides: 11. CDR3 in DNA: TGTGCCAGCAGCTTCATTCGGCTAGCGGGAGTAGGTGAGCAGTTCTTC. The encoded protein is CASSFIRLAGVGEQFF.

The sample holds a few counts of this clonotype. The chain uses TRBV12-3 or TRBV12-4 and TRBJ1-5; possible D gene TRBD1, 5 bases. The CDR3 has 15 amino acids. V was pared by 3 bases and J by 1 base, with 10 bases between. In nucleotides, the CDR3 is TGTGCCAGCAGTTTTGGGCAGGGAAGCAATCAGCCCCAGCATTTT. It translates to CASSFGQGSNQPQHF.

The sample holds many counts of this clonotype. The chain links TRBV5-1 to TRBJ2-1; D is unresolved. V shed 0 bases and J shed 5 bases, with 3 bases lying between them. The germline V gene has CDR1 SGHRS and CDR2 YFSETQ. The CDR3 has 12 amino acids. The CDR3 loop reads CASSLGDNEQFF. DNA of the CDR3: TGCGCCAGCAGCTTGGGTGACAATGAGCAGTTCTTC.

This clonotype was counted a single time. V usage is TRBV15 and J usage is TRBJ2-6; D is undetermined. The germline V gene has CDR1 LNHNV and CDR2 YYDKDF (reference sequence). V was clipped by 3 bases and J by 4 bases, with 7 bases between them. The CDR3 contains 14 residues. The CDR3 reads CATSSSAGANVLTF. The CDR3 DNA follows: TGTGCCACCAGCAGCTCAGCCGGGGCCAACGTCCTGACTTTC.

The V gene is TRBV7-2, the J gene TRBJ1-6; TRBD1 matches at 7 bases. The CDR3 runs to 15 residues. The germline V gene has CDR1 SGHTA and CDR2 FQGNSA. J was trimmed by 7 bases and V by 4 bases; bases with no gene match: 7. The chain's CDR3 is CASSSEGGVNSPLHF. CDR3 DNA sequence: TGTGCCAGCAGCTCGGAAGGGGGCGTAAATTCACCCCTCCACTTT.